Listed here are 24 T cell receptor beta chains from one sample, sequenced in a study of T cell repertoires in cytomegalovirus infection. Antigens of these TCRs are unknown. A single record per CDR3 protein comes from TCRdb applying MiXCR to the reads. The sample records approximately 300,000 distinct CDR3 sequences, roughly 28% being singletons. Sample: cultured PBMCs, taken from culture after CMV antigen stimulation. These receptors came from a human donor in good health (CMV status not recorded). Some clones in this sample may be carry-over from other donors' samples.

Worth noting for this clonotype: This may arise from a read error, as a much more abundant clone is one base away. As the CDR3 is not closed by the conserved phenylalanine or tryptophan, this likely results from a read error. The gene calls are TRBV7-2 and TRBJ2-6; no clear D. The CDR3 contains 15 residues. From germline, CDR1 is SGHTA and CDR2 FQGNSA. V was trimmed by 7 bases and J by 4 bases, leaving 14 bases between them. The CDR3 loop reads CASTALSAGANVLTS. CDR3 DNA sequence: TGTGCCAGCACCGCTCTATCGGCGGGGGCCAACGTCCTGACTTCC.

The gene calls are TRBV25-1 and TRBJ1-2; no clear D gene. The CDR3 length is 13 residues. CDR1 and CDR2 from the germline V gene are MGHDK and SYGVNS. Trimming cost V 1 base and J 2 bases, with 5 bases left between them. CDR3 protein: CASSESRNYGYTF. The CDR3 DNA follows: TGTGCCAGCAGTGAATCCAGGAACTATGGCTACACCTTC.

The V call is TRBV6-8, the J call TRBJ2-5, with 12 bases matching TRBD2. Germline V gives CDR1 MNHGY, CDR2 SAAAGT. The V and J ends lost 7 bases and 1 base, in that order; junction bases with no gene match: 4. CDR3 length equals 15 residues. CDR3 sequence reads: CASTGLAGPQETQYF. The CDR3 region has the DNA TGTGCCAGCACAGGACTAGCGGGACCCCAAGAGACCCAGTACTTC.

The chain joins TRBV25-1 to TRBJ2-5; D is unresolved. CDR1 is MGHDK, CDR2 SYGVNS, per germline. This CDR3 contains 13 residues. V lost 2 bases, J lost 5 bases, and 9 bases lay in between. CDR3 nucleotides: TGTGCCAGCAGTGAAGGCCGCGAGGAGACCCAGTACTTC. Its protein product is CASSEGREETQYF. The variable domain in full, with the rest retrieved from reference TRBV25-1 and TRBJ2-5, is EADIYQTPRYLVIGTGKKITLECSQTMGHDKMYWYQQDPGMELHLIHYSYGVNSTEKGDLSSESTVSRIRTEHFPLTLESARPSHTSQYLCASSEGREETQYFGPGTRLLVL.

This clonotype appeared a few times. This chain connects TRBV27 to TRBJ2-2, with 12 bases aligning to TRBD1. The CDR3 loop spans 18 amino acids. Germline V gene sequence: CDR1 MNHEY, CDR2 SMNVEV (reference sequence). The V and J ends lost 4 bases and 4 bases, in that order; junction bases with no gene match: 10. The CDR3 region has the DNA TGTGCCAGCAGTTCGTCCCGGGACAGGGGGCGGGTCACCGGGGAGCTGTTTTTT. Translated: CASSSSRDRGRVTGELFF.

V gene TRBV11-2 combines with J gene TRBJ2-2, with D perhaps matching TRBD1 or TRBD2 (5 bases each). The ends were cut back, 5 bases at V and 2 bases at J, with 12 bases in the middle. The germline gives CDR1 SGHAT, CDR2 FQNNGV. The CDR3 loop spans 15 amino acids. The DNA for the CDR3 is TGTGCCAGCAGCACCGTTGGGACCAACACCGGGGAGCTGTTTTTT. It yields the protein CASSTVGTNTGELFF.

Written as DNA, the CDR3 is TGTGCCAGCAGCCACCGGGGGCGGCTCTCTGGAAACACCATATATTTT. It encodes CASSHRGRLSGNTIYF. This sequence joins TRBV7-3 and TRBJ1-3; tentatively, D is TRBD1 (6 bases). CDR1 and CDR2 (germline): SGHTA, FQGTGA. The CDR3 covers 16 residues. V lost 5 bases, J lost 0 bases, and 14 bases lay in between.

The V and J genes are TRBV5-5 and TRBJ1-1; 7 positions agree with TRBD1. CDR3 length: 15 amino acids. CDR1 is SGHKS, CDR2 YYEKEE, per germline (reference sequence). J lost 1 base, V lost 2 bases, and 5 bases had no gene match. This chain's CDR3 is CASSLGTASNTEAFF. The CDR3 DNA reads as TGTGCCAGCAGCTTAGGGACAGCGTCGAACACTGAAGCTTTCTTT. Using reference TRBV5-5 and TRBJ1-1 for the parts outside the CDR3, the full variable domain is DAGVTQSPTHLIKTRGQQVTLRCSPISGHKSVSWYQQVLGQGPQFIFQYYEKEERGRGNFPDRFSARQFPNYSSELNVNALLLGDSALYLCASSLGTASNTEAFFGQGTRLTVV.

The chain carries TRBV24-1 and TRBJ2-1, with D unclear. The CDR3 extends over 13 amino acids. Germline values: CDR1 KGHDR, CDR2 SFDVKD. The V and J ends lost 4 bases and 6 bases respectively, with 9 bases between them. The CDR3 loop reads CATSEEVGNEQFF. DNA of the CDR3: TGTGCCACCAGTGAGGAAGTTGGCAATGAGCAGTTCTTC.

The V gene is TRBV20-1, the J gene TRBJ2-3; either TRBD1 or TRBD2 may fit D (6 bases each). Germline V gene data show CDR1 as DFQATT and CDR2 as SNEGSKA (reference sequence). The CDR3 loop spans 14 amino acids. V was clipped by 0 bases and J by 4 bases, with 11 bases between them. The CDR3 DNA is TGCAGTGCTAGAGATGGGGGGCCGGCAGATACGCAGTATTTT. Translated: CSARDGGPADTQYF.

There are a few counts of this clonotype. The genes are TRBV3-1 and TRBJ2-7; D gene ambiguous. V dropped 1 base and J dropped 3 bases, with 4 bases sitting between them. Germline V gene data show CDR1 as LGHDT and CDR2 as YNNKEL (reference sequence). The CDR3 totals 12 residues. CDR3 loop: CASSQVHYEQYF. DNA of the CDR3: TGTGCCAGCAGCCAAGTCCACTACGAGCAGTACTTC.

This clonotype occurred many times. V is TRBV6-1 and J is TRBJ1-1; D might be TRBD1 (6 bases). V was clipped by 2 bases and J by 2 bases, with 12 bases between them. Looked up from germline, CDR1 is MNHNS and CDR2 is SASEGT. The CDR3 is made up of 15 amino acids. CDR3 in amino acids: CASSESPGANTEAFF. CDR3 DNA: TGTGCCAGCAGTGAATCACCAGGGGCTAACACTGAAGCTTTCTTT.

The chain recombines TRBV7-3 with TRBJ2-2; 9 positions match TRBD2. The CDR3 totals 15 residues. In germline, CDR1 is SGHTA, CDR2 FQGTGA. The V segment lost 5 bases and the J segment 6 bases; nucleotides outside the gene matches: 7. The CDR3 protein is CASSQVASGAGELFF. As DNA, the CDR3 is TGTGCCAGCAGCCAAGTGGCTAGCGGGGCCGGGGAGCTGTTTTTT.

The genes are TRBV28 and TRBJ2-7; D is uncertain. The CDR3 totals 9 residues. Per germline, CDR1 MDHEN and CDR2 SYDVKM. V lost 7 bases and J lost 12, with 10 bases in between. CDR3 loop: CASKSFWYF. The CDR3 DNA is TGTGCCAGCAAGAGCTTTTGGTACTTC. Together with reference TRBV28 and TRBJ2-7, the CDR3 gives the full variable domain: DVKVTQSSRYLVKRTGEKVFLECVQDMDHENMFWYRQDPGLGLRLIYFSYDVKMKEKGDIPEGYSVSREKKERFSLILESASTNQTSMYLCASKSFWYFGPGTRLTVT.

This chain links TRBV20-1 with TRBJ2-7; 8 nucleotides align to TRBD2. The ends lost 6 bases at V and 0 bases at J; junction bases unmatched: 4. The length of the CDR3 is 13 residues. CDR1 and CDR2 from the germline V gene are DFQATT and SNEGSKA (reference sequence). CDR3 DNA: TGCAGTGCGACCAGCGGGAGCTCCTACGAGCAGTACTTC. It yields the protein CSATSGSSYEQYF.

The sample holds many counts of this clonotype. The genes are TRBV18 and TRBJ1-6, with D possibly matching TRBD1 (5 bases). V lost 3 bases and J lost 8, with 14 bases in between. Germline V lookup: CDR1 KGHSH, CDR2 LQKENI. CDR3 length equals 15 residues. The CDR3 sequence is CASSPTKGRDSPLHF. The CDR3 bases are TGTGCCAGCTCACCTACTAAGGGACGGGATTCACCCCTCCACTTT.

This clonotype turned up a few times. The chain has TRBV7-6 and TRBJ2-3; TRBD2 might be the D (5 bases). V lost 2 bases, J lost 0 bases, and 12 bases lay in between. This CDR3 contains 16 residues. Germline V lookup: CDR1 SGHVS, CDR2 FNYEAQ. CDR3 nucleotide sequence: TGTGCCAGCAGCTTAAAGGTTGGGAGTAGCACAGATACGCAGTATTTT. Translation: CASSLKVGSSTDTQYF.

This clonotype was counted a few times. V gene TRBV7-6 combines with J gene TRBJ1-1, with D maybe TRBD1 (5 bases). Per germline, CDR1 SGHVS and CDR2 FNYEAQ. Trimming took off 0 bases at V and 4 bases at J, with 12 bases between the two ends. The CDR3 length is 15 residues. CDR3 protein: CASSLAVGRGTEAFF. Here the CDR3 DNA reads TGTGCCAGCAGCTTAGCGGTCGGGAGGGGCACTGAAGCTTTCTTT.

The chain is built from TRBV10-3 and TRBJ1-1; TRBD1 matches at 7 bases. The junction had 8 bases not matched to a gene; V was cut back by 4 bases and J by 6 bases. Germline CDR1 ENHRY, CDR2 SYGVKD. The CDR3 consists of 14 residues. The CDR3 nucleotides are TGTGCCATCAGTGTTGACAGGGTGAGTGCTGAAGCTTTCTTT. Its translation: CAISVDRVSAEAFF.

In this sample, this clonotype turned up many times. The V and J genes are TRBV7-3 and TRBJ1-1, with D unresolved. Germline V lookup: CDR1 SGHTA, CDR2 FQGTGA. Deletions cut 2 bases from V and 2 bases from J, with 12 bases between. The CDR3 is 15 amino acids. CDR3 nucleotides: TGTGCCAGCAGCTTAGGCCTCTCCGGCAACACTGAAGCTTTCTTT. Translated: CASSLGLSGNTEAFF.

The chain combines TRBV19 with TRBJ1-3, with D perhaps TRBD1 (5 bases). This CDR3 comprises 16 residues. The germline V gene encodes CDR1 LNHDA and CDR2 SQIVND (reference sequence). Trimming stripped 3 bases from V and 1 base from J, with 13 bases between. The CDR3 coding sequence is TGTGCCAGTAGTATCTCCTCCAGGGAGTCTGGAAACACCATATATTTT. Translating gives CASSISSRESGNTIYF.

The CDR3 reads CASSLRQLSNQPQHF. The CDR3, as DNA: TGTGCCAGCAGCTTACGACAGCTTAGCAATCAGCCCCAGCATTTT. The chain has TRBV7-2 and TRBJ1-5; D is possibly TRBD1 (5 bases). Trimming removed 2 bases at V and 0 bases at J, with 8 bases between. The CDR3 contains 15 residues. Germline V lookup: CDR1 SGHTA, CDR2 FQGNSA.

In this sample, this clonotype turned up a few times. The V call is TRBV10-3, the J call TRBJ1-2, with 12 bases identical to TRBD1. CDR1 is ENHRY, CDR2 SYGVKD, per germline. This CDR3 is 14 amino acids long. V lost 6 bases and J lost 7; bases outside the gene matches: 6. In DNA form, the CDR3 reads TGTGCCATCAGCATGGGACAGGGGGCTGGTGGCTACACCTTC. Its translation: CAISMGQGAGGYTF.

The chain employs TRBV5-1 and TRBJ2-1, with 8 bases that match TRBD1. Per the germline V gene, CDR1 is SGHRS and CDR2 is YFSETQ. The trim removed 4 bases at V and 3 bases at J, leaving 6 bases unmatched. The CDR3 spans 15 residues. The CDR3 protein is CASSVPGTGYNEQFF. The CDR3 nucleotides are TGCGCCAGCAGCGTACCCGGGACAGGCTACAATGAGCAGTTCTTC.